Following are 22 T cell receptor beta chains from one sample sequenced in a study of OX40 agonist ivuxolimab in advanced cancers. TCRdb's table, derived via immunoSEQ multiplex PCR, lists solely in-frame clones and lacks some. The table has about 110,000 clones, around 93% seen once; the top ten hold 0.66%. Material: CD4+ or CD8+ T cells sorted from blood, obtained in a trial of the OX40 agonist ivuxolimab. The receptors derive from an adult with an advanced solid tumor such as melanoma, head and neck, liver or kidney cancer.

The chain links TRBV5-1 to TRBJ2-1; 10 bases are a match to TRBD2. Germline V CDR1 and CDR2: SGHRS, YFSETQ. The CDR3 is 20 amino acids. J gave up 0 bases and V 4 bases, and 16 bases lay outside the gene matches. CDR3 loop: CASSPPVAIAGGLSYNEQFF. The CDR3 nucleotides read TGCGCCAGCAGCCCGCCTGTCGCAATAGCGGGGGGCCTCTCCTACAATGAGCAGTTCTTC.

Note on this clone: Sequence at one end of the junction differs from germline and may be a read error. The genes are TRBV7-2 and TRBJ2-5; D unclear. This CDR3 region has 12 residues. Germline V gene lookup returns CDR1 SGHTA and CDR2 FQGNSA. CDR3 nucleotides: TGTGCCAGCAGCACCCGTGGGGTTAAAGTTGACTTC. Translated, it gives CASSTRGVKVDF.

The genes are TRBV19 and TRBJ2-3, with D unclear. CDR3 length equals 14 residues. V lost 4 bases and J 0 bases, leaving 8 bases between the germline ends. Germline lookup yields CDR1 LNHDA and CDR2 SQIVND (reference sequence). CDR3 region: CASSTGDSTDTQYF. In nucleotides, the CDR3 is TGTGCCAGTAGTACGGGCGATAGCACAGATACGCAGTATTTT.

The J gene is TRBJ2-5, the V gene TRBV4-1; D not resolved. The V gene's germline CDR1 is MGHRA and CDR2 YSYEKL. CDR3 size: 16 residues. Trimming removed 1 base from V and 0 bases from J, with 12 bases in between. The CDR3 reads CASSQGPPPYQETQYF. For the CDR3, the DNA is TGCGCCAGCAGCCAAGGCCCCCCCCCGTACCAAGAGACCCAGTACTTC.

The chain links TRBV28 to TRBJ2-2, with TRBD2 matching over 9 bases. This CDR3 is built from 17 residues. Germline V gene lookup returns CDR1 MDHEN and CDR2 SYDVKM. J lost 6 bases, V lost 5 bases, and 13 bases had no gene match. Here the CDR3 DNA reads TGTGCCAGCAGTCCATCAGGGAGCGGGGGGCCGCCCGGGGAGCTGTTTTTT. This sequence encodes CASSPSGSGGPPGELFF.

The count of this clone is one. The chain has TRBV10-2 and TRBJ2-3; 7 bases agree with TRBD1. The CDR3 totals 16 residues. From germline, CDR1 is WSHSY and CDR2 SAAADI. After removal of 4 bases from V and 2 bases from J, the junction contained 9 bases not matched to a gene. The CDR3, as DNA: TGCGCCAGCAGTGGTAGACAGGGTGGAGACACAGATACGCAGTATTTT. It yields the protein CASSGRQGGDTDTQYF.

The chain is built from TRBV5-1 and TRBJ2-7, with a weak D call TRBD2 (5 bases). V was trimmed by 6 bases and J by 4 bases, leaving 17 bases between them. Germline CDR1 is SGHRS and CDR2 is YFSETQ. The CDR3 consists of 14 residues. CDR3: CASTPAAAAYEQYF. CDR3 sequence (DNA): TGCGCCAGCACCCCCGCAGCGGCCGCTTACGAGCAGTACTTC.

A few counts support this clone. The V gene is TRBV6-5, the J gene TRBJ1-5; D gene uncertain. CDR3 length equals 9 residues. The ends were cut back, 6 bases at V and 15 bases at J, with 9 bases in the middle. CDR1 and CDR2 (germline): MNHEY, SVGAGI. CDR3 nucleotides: TGTGCCAGCAGCCATCGACGGCATTTT. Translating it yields CASSHRRHF.

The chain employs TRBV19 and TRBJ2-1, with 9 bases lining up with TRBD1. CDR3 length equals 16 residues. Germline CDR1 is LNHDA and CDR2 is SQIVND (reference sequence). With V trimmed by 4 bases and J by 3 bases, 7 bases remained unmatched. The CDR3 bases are TGTGCCAGTAGTAGACCGACAGGGGGAGACTACAATGAGCAGTTCTTC. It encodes CASSRPTGGDYNEQFF.

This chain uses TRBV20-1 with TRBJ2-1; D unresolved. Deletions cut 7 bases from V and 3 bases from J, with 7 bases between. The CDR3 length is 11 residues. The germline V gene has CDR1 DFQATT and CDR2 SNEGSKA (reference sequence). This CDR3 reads CSGLNYNEQFF. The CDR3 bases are TGCAGTGGCCTTAACTACAATGAGCAGTTCTTC.

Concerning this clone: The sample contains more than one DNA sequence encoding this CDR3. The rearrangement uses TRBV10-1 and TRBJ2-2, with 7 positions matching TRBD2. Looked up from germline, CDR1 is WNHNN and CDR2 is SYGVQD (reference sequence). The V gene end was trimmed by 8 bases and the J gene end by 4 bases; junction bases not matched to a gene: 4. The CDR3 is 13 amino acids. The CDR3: CASRPGGTGELFF. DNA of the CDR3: TGCGCCAGCCGGCCGGGGGGCACCGGGGAGCTGTTTTTT.

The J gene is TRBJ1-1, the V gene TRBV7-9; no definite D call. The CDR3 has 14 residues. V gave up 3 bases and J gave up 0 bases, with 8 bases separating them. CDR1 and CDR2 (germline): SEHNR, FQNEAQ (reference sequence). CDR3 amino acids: CASSFAGLNTEAFF. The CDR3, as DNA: TGTGCCAGCAGCTTTGCCGGATTGAACACTGAAGCTTTCTTT.

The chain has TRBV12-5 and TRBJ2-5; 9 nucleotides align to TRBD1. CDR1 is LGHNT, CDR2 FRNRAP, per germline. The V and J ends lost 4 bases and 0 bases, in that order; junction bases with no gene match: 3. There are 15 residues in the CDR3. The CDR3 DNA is TGTGCTAGTGGTTGGGACAGGGTAAACCAAGAGACCCAGTACTTC. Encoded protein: CASGWDRVNQETQYF.

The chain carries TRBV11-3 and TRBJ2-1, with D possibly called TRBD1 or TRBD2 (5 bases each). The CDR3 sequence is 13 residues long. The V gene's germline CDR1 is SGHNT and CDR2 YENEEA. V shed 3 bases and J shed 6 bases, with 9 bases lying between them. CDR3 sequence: CASSLGPANEQFF. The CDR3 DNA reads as TGTGCCAGCAGCTTGGGACCGGCCAATGAGCAGTTCTTC.

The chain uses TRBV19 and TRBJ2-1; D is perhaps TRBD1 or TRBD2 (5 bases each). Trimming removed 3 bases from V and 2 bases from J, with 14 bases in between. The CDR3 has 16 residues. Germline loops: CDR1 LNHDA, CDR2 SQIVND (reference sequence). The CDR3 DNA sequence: TGTGCCAGTAGTATGGGCAGGGACGACGCCTACAATGAGCAGTTCTTC. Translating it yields CASSMGRDDAYNEQFF.

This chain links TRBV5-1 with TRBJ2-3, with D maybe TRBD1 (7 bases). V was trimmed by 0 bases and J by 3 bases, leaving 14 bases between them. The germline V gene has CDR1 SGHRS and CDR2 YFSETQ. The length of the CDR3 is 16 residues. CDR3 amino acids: CASSLEGRGETDTQYF. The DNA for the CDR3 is TGCGCCAGCAGCTTGGAAGGCAGGGGGGAGACAGATACGCAGTATTTT.

The CDR3 sequence: CATSRVPGYAGELFF. CDR3 DNA sequence: TGTGCCACCAGCAGAGTCCCGGGGTACGCCGGGGAGCTGTTTTTT. This chain links TRBV15 with TRBJ2-2, with a weak D call TRBD2 (5 bases). The germline V and J ends were trimmed by 1 base and 6 bases, with 12 bases remaining between them. This CDR3 comprises 15 residues. Per the germline V gene, CDR1 is LNHNV and CDR2 is YYDKDF (reference sequence).

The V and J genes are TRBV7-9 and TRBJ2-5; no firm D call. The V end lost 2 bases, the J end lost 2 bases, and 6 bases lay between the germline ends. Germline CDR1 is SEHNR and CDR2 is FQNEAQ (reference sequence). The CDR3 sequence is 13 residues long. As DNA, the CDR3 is TGTGCCAGCAGCTTACCTGCGCAAGAGACCCAGTACTTC. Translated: CASSLPAQETQYF. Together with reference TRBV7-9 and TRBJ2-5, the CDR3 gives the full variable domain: DTGVSQNPRHKITKRGQNVTFRCDPISEHNRLYWYRQTLGQGPEFLTYFQNEAQLEKSRLLSDRFSAERPKGSFSTLEIQRTEQGDSAMYLCASSLPAQETQYFGPGTRLLVL.

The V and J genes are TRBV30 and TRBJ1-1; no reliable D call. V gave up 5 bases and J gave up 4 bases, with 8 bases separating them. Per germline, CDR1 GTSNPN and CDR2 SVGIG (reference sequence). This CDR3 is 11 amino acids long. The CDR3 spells CAWVQFTEAFF. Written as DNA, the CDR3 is TGTGCCTGGGTACAGTTCACTGAAGCTTTCTTT.

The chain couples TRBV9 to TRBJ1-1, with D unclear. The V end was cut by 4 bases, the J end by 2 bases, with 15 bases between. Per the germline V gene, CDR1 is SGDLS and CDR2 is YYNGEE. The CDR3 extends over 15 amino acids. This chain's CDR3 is CASSQQSLPNTEAFF. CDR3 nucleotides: TGTGCCAGCAGCCAACAAAGTTTACCCAACACTGAAGCTTTCTTT.

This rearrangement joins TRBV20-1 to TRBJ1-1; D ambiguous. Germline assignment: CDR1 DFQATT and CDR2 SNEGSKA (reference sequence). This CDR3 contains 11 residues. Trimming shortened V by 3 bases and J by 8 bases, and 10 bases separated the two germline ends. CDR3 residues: CSASRGTEAFF. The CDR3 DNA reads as TGCAGTGCTAGTCGGGGTACGGAAGCTTTCTTT.

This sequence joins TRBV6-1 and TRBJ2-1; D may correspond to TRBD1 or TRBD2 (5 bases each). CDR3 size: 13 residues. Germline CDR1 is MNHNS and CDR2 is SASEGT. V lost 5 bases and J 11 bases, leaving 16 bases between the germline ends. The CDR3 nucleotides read TGTGCCAGCAGTTCCACAGGAGGTGAAAAGCAGTTCTTC. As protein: CASSSTGGEKQFF.